What follows describes a single T cell receptor (beta chain). This clone was counted many times. This receptor's antigen is unknown. The read terminates 3 residues ahead of where the CDR3 ends, so the germline J gene completes it. For sequencing, equivalent amounts of genomic DNA were input from CVID and control samples. For every sample, a 60 bp segment covering the rearranged TCRbeta CDR3 region was amplified and then sequenced. The immunoSEQ assay, a bias-corrected multiplex PCR with high-throughput sequencing, was employed for TCRbeta amplification. On the authors' methods: Each unique nucleotide sequence was treated as a clone and annotated with V, D and J genes, copy number and frequency. Sequences were labeled productive if in frame, and non-productive if out of frame or containing stop codons. Clonality was calculated from Shannon's entropy as previously described. Mean CDR3 Kyte-Doolittle hydropathy was derived from the predicted amino acid sequences of productive clones. Using the R hclust function, scaled V gene usage was clustered hierarchically with Manhattan distance and complete linkage. Sharing of clones by CDR3 amino acid sequence was evaluated by resampling 12 repertoires per group over 100 rounds. The repertoires were searched for about 68 published EBV-specific TCRbeta sequences and nearly 250 published CMV-specific TCRbeta sequences. Analysis left out two CVID samples that produced under 10,000 sequences, so approximately 40 CVID repertoires remained. TCRdb's version of the immuneACCESS table is confined to in-frame rearrangements and falls short of the full clone set. An unresolved V gene accounts for under half of the shortfall where checked; the remainder is of unknown origin. For V, J and clone size, that table is used; D and trimming come from the DNA. This sample shows tens of thousands of clones, and none of them turns up only once. Of the sample, 3.8% falls within the top ten clones.

This record comes from a study of T cell clonality in common variable immunodeficiency (dated by TCRdb to between 2015 and 2017). Study-wide conclusions, independent of this receptor: Compared with healthy controls, CVID subjects showed increased TCRbeta clonality (t-test p = 0.018), a feature most characteristic of about a third of subjects. CVID TCRbeta sequences reportedly showed fewer deletions and N-nucleotide insertions and lacked highly modified clones with 13 or more V deletions. Fewer TCRbeta clones were shared among CVID subjects than among healthy controls (p < 0.0001). Despite equal DNA input, controls averaged roughly 80,000 unique sequences per sample versus about 32,000 in CVID samples. The authors noted that sequencing repertoires of T cell subpopulations would be needed to clarify what caused the increased clonality in CVID. Patient heterogeneity within the CVID cohort put limits on correlating repertoire features with clinical complications.

The cysteine opens and the phenylalanine closes a CDR3 of 14 amino acids. Sequencing covers 33 bases of the CDR3, shown here with the frame starting at base 1. V lost 5 bases and J lost 8 bases; the stretch between them is 15 bases long. Based on the germline V gene, the CDR1 and CDR2 sequences are ENHRY and SYGVKD. Predominantly Caucasian heritage was noted among both the CVID patients and the healthy controls. Heparinized peripheral whole blood samples of about 4.5 to 8.5 ml were obtained from each donor. TCRbeta CDR3 repertoires were sequenced from genomic DNA of adults with common variable immune deficiency (CVID) and healthy adult controls. The control group comprised 22 healthy adult volunteers, about 12 female and approximately ten male, aged roughly 23 to 70 years with a mean age of around 35. To isolate peripheral blood mononuclear cells, diluted blood was subjected to density centrifugation over Hypaque 1077 or Ficoll-Paque. Genomic DNA was obtained from unsorted mononuclear cells using either Qiagen column purification or a centrifugation-based method.

The sample taken for sequencing was peripheral blood mononuclear cells. This clonotype was sampled from a person aged 18 to 75 in good health. The chain couples TRBV10-3 to TRBJ1-4, and perhaps TRBD1 as D gene, on 5 matching bases. The CDR3 bases that were read are TGTGCCATCAGTTCCACCGGGGGTGAGGAAAAA. Its protein product is CAISSTGGEEK. The whole CDR3 reads CAISSTGGEEKLFF.